A single TCR beta chain is shown here with its context. What it binds is not known. The sample originates from a study of T-cell memory formation after mild COVID-19. Points from the study as a whole: Most CD4+ clones that shrank were in CM and EM, while CD8+ ones turned up in EMRA.

TCRdb redid the calling of the 5' RACE reads with MiXCR, one entry per CDR3 protein. This sample has 350,000 to 500,000 distinct CDR3 sequences, with about 22% found just once. The specimen was PBMCs or a T cell subset sorted from them (not recorded which). This TCR derives from an adult woman who had mild COVID-19 (a few samples of this study predate the infection). Cell type and time point are not known.

The CDR3 sequence is CASSPTNGRLFF. The CDR3 nucleotides read TGTGCCAGCAGCCCAACGAACGGGCGACTGTTTTTT. This rearrangement joins TRBV7-9 to TRBJ1-4; D call uncertain. CDR3 size: 12 residues. Trimming pared 5 bases from V and 13 bases from J, leaving 14 bases between. Germline CDR1 and CDR2: SEHNR and FQNEAQ (reference sequence).